Listed here are 19 T cell receptor beta chains from one sample, sequenced in a study of CD8 T cells in Susac syndrome. RNA totalling roughly 0.45 to 1 ug underwent reverse transcription with random hexamers. TCRdb called the immunoSEQ multiplex PCR reads again in MiXCR, with one record for every CDR3 protein. The repertoire has 190,000 or so distinct CDR3 sequences, just under 95% of them found once; the top ten carry 0.082%. Sequencing used CD4+ T cells from PBMCs. All receptors derive from a human donor with multiple sclerosis.

The chain carries TRBV27 and TRBJ1-5; 9 nucleotides align to TRBD1. With 5 bases clipped from V and 1 base from J, the junction kept 6 bases outside the gene matches. Per the germline V gene, CDR1 is MNHEY and CDR2 is SMNVEV (reference sequence). There are 16 residues in the CDR3. The CDR3 loop is CASSLRQGGSNQPQHF. CDR3 in DNA: TGTGCCAGCAGTCTGCGACAGGGGGGAAGCAATCAGCCCCAGCATTTT.

The chain employs TRBV7-6 and TRBJ1-3; no clear D gene. V lost 6 bases to trimming and J lost 4 bases, with 13 bases between them. Per germline, CDR1 SGHVS and CDR2 FNYEAQ. This CDR3 spans 14 amino acids. The CDR3 is CASSLEGFGNTIYF. The DNA of the CDR3 is TGTGCCAGCAGTCTCGAGGGATTCGGAAACACCATATATTTT.

This chain uses TRBV7-2 with TRBJ2-1; the D is unclear. CDR1 and CDR2 (germline): SGHTA, FQGNSA. This CDR3 spans 10 amino acids. Trimming removed 6 bases from V and 10 bases from J, with 7 bases in between. CDR3 DNA: TGTGCCAGCAGTCATCCGGAGCAGTTCTTC. Translated: CASSHPEQFF.

This sequence joins TRBV20-1 and TRBJ2-3; 10 bases are shared with TRBD2. The CDR3 is 16 amino acids. CDR1 and CDR2 from the germline V gene are DFQATT and SNEGSKA (reference sequence). With V trimmed by 2 bases and J by 4 bases, 9 bases remained unmatched. DNA for the CDR3: TGCAGTGCTAGAATCGAGCGGGGGGGCCCGGCAGATACGCAGTATTTT. As protein: CSARIERGGPADTQYF.

The CDR3 region is CSVVEGGQETQYF. CDR3 DNA sequence: TGCAGCGTTGTGGAGGGGGGCCAAGAGACCCAGTACTTC. The chain employs TRBV29-1 and TRBJ2-5, with D possibly called TRBD1 or TRBD2 (6 bases each). CDR3 size: 13 residues. The V end was cut by 4 bases, the J end by 1 base, with 10 bases between. The V gene's germline CDR1 is SQVTM and CDR2 ANQGSEA. The full variable domain, in which reference TRBV29-1 and TRBJ2-5 provide the parts outside the CDR3, is SAVISQKPSRDICQRGTSLTIQCQVDSQVTMMFWYRQQPGQSLTLIATANQGSEATYESGFVIDKFPISRPNLTFSTLTVSNMSPEDSSIYLCSVVEGGQETQYFGPGTRLLVL.

This clonotype was picked up a small number of times. The chain carries TRBV29-1 and TRBJ2-3; 9 bases fit TRBD2. The CDR3 consists of 13 residues. CDR1 is SQVTM, CDR2 ANQGSEA, per germline. Trimming removed 5 bases from V and 1 base from J; junction bases left unmatched: 1. The CDR3 region is CSVRTSGTDTQYF. The DNA of the CDR3 is TGCAGCGTTAGGACTAGCGGCACAGATACGCAGTATTTT.

The chain links TRBV7-2 to TRBJ2-1; D might be TRBD2 (5 bases). The CDR3 consists of 18 residues. V was trimmed by 5 bases and J by 0 bases, leaving 20 bases between them. Germline CDR1 SGHTA, CDR2 FQGNSA. The CDR3 is CASSPAAGGLSSYNEQFF. CDR3 DNA: TGTGCCAGCAGCCCCGCAGCAGGCGGGTTGAGCTCCTACAATGAGCAGTTCTTC. The variable domain in full, completed from reference TRBV7-2 and TRBJ2-1, reads GAGVSQSPSNKVTEKGKDVELRCDPISGHTALYWYRQSLGQGLEFLIYFQGNSAPDKSGLPSDRFSAERTGGSVSTLTIQRTQQEDSAVYLCASSPAAGGLSSYNEQFFGPGTRLTVL.

The rearrangement uses TRBV29-1 and TRBJ1-4, with TRBD1 as a possible D gene (6 bases). V lost 4 bases and J lost 3, with 9 bases in between. From germline, CDR1 is SQVTM and CDR2 ANQGSEA. CDR3 length equals 13 residues. The CDR3 nucleotides are TGCAGCGTTGGAAGACAGGCTAATGAAAAACTGTTTTTT. This translates into CSVGRQANEKLFF.

In its sample, this clonotype was seen once. V is TRBV29-1 and J is TRBJ1-2; no reliable D call. Germline CDR1 reads SQVTM; CDR2 reads ANQGSEA. The CDR3 is made up of 12 amino acids. Deletions cut 5 bases from V and 1 base from J, with 8 bases between. The CDR3 nucleotides read TGCAGCGTTTATCGCAGTAACTATGGCTACACCTTC. Translation: CSVYRSNYGYTF.

This chain connects TRBV9 to TRBJ2-2; TRBD2 might be the D (7 bases). V lost 7 bases, J lost 2 bases, and 21 bases lay in between. The CDR3 contains 17 residues. The germline CDR1 and CDR2 sequences are SGDLS and YYNGEE. The CDR3 reads CASGARGGATNTGELFF. DNA of the CDR3: TGTGCCAGCGGGGCCCGAGGGGGGGCCACCAACACCGGGGAGCTGTTTTTT. The full variable domain, rest sourced from reference TRBV9 and TRBJ2-2, is DSGVTQTPKHLITATGQRVTLRCSPRSGDLSVYWYQQSLDQGLQFLIQYYNGEERAKGNILERFSAQQFPDLHSELNLSSLELGDSALYFCASGARGGATNTGELFFGEGSRLTVL.

The V and J genes are TRBV27 and TRBJ1-6; no clear D gene. Germline V gives CDR1 MNHEY, CDR2 SMNVEV (reference sequence). This CDR3 has 12 amino acids. V was cut by 4 bases and J by 9 bases, with 7 bases left in between. CDR3 sequence (DNA): TGTGCCAGCAGTTACCTGGGTTCACCCCTCCACTTT. It encodes CASSYLGSPLHF.

The V gene is TRBV5-1, the J gene TRBJ2-3, with TRBD2 matching over 15 bases. The CDR3 has 17 amino acids. V was clipped by 4 bases and J by 1 base; unmatched bases: 4. Germline V gene lookup returns CDR1 SGHRS and CDR2 YFSETQ. The CDR3: CASSGGLAGGRTDTQYF. CDR3 nucleotides: TGCGCCAGCAGCGGGGGACTAGCGGGGGGCCGCACAGATACGCAGTATTTT.

This chain uses TRBV20-1 with TRBJ2-1, with TRBD2 as a possible D gene (7 bases). Per the germline V gene, CDR1 is DFQATT and CDR2 is SNEGSKA (reference sequence). Trimming took 7 bases from V and 3 from J, leaving 22 bases between them. This CDR3 is 16 amino acids long. Written as DNA, the CDR3 is TGCAGTGTCAGACTGGGGGGGGGCGCCGTCTACAATGAGCAGTTCTTC. Protein: CSVRLGGGAVYNEQFF.

The J gene is TRBJ1-2, the V gene TRBV12-3 or TRBV12-4; 9 bases map to TRBD1. V lost 6 bases, J lost 5 bases, and 10 bases stayed unmatched. The CDR3 runs 15 residues. The DNA for the CDR3 is TGTGCCAGCAGCGATCACAGGGGGCAGGGATATGGCTACACCTTC. Amino acid sequence: CASSDHRGQGYGYTF.

The chain employs TRBV3-1 and TRBJ2-1; 8 nucleotides align to TRBD2. Per the germline V gene, CDR1 is LGHDT and CDR2 is YNNKEL (reference sequence). The V gene end was trimmed by 3 bases and the J gene end by 4 bases; junction bases not matched to a gene: 11. There are 17 residues in the CDR3. The chain's CDR3 is CASSQGLFERGYNEQFF. The CDR3 DNA reads TGTGCCAGCAGCCAGGGACTTTTCGAGCGGGGGTACAATGAGCAGTTCTTC.

The V and J genes are TRBV19 and TRBJ2-1; weak D call: TRBD1 (6 bases). Trimming cost V 7 bases and J 16 bases, with 17 bases left between them. Germline loops: CDR1 LNHDA, CDR2 SQIVND (reference sequence). This CDR3 has 11 residues. CDR3 DNA sequence: TGTGCCAGTAAGGACGGGACACAGTACTTCTTC. Translation gives CASKDGTQYFF.

The rearrangement joins TRBV15 to TRBJ1-1; possible D gene TRBD1, 5 bases. From germline, CDR1 is LNHNV and CDR2 YYDKDF (reference sequence). CDR3 length: 13 amino acids. The V end lost 0 bases, the J end lost 10 bases, and 12 bases lay between the germline ends. The CDR3 region has the DNA TGTGCCACCAGCAGAGACAGGGTTGGAGTAGCTTTCTTT. Its protein is CATSRDRVGVAFF.

The rearrangement uses TRBV5-1 and TRBJ2-5; D is ambiguous. CDR1 is SGHRS and CDR2 is YFSETQ in the germline V gene. The CDR3 runs to 14 residues. Trimming took off 1 base at V and 0 bases at J, with 7 bases between the two ends. The CDR3 reads CASSLRQDQETQYF. The CDR3 nucleotides read TGCGCCAGCAGCTTGAGGCAGGACCAAGAGACCCAGTACTTC. The full variable domain, completed using reference TRBV5-1 and TRBJ2-5, is KAGVTQTPRYLIKTRGQQVTLSCSPISGHRSVSWYQQTPGQGLQFLFEYFSETQRNKGNFPGRFSGRQFSNSRSEMNVSTLELGDSALYLCASSLRQDQETQYFGPGTRLLVL.

The rearrangement links TRBV3-1 to TRBJ2-6, with unresolved D. Germline V gene lookup returns CDR1 LGHDT and CDR2 YNNKEL (reference sequence). The length of the CDR3 is 15 residues. The ends were cut back, 0 bases at V and 4 bases at J, with 7 bases in the middle. In nucleotides, the CDR3 is TGTGCCAGCAGCCAAGACTCCGCGGGGGCCAACGTCCTGACTTTC. Its translation: CASSQDSAGANVLTF.